This T cell receptor (beta chain) was found in a study of CD8 T cells in ankylosing spondylitis (dated by TCRdb to 2016 to 2017). Broadly, across the study: The study profiled T cell receptor beta repertoires in healthy donors and ankylosing spondylitis patients to find disease-linked TCR variants. The full study cohort comprised some 27 ankylosing spondylitis patients and roughly 100 healthy donors. Samples of peripheral blood were taken, and for ankylosing spondylitis patients, synovial fluid was collected as well.

This clonotype was seen repeatedly, ten times or more. Its binding antigen is unknown. No qualities accompany the bases; no much larger clone lies one base away. The sample was run on an Illumina HiSeq 2500. TCR beta libraries were prepared by quantitative 5'-RACE with molecular barcodes. The authors' analysis ran thus. A new computational method, built on a probabilistic model of VDJ rearrangement, was used to identify disease-linked TCR variants. The public reads were run again by TCRdb, first through fastp at Q25 and then through MiXCR, and only productive beta chains were kept. Under each unique CDR3 protein, matching rows form one entry showing the most common genes and DNA. TCRdb, rather than the study authors, made the V and J calls. In this sample the table shows around 130,000 distinct CDR3 sequences, 6.5% to 9% of which occur a single time. 10% to 15% of the sample rests with the top ten.

The study at large found these results: Blood from ankylosing spondylitis patients appeared to be characterized by a TCR beta motif made up of fewer than ten highly homologous amino acid variants. The disease-linked clones had a CD8+ phenotype and were found at relatively low frequencies in peripheral blood. The disease-linked clones were reported as significantly enriched in matched synovial fluid samples from ankylosing spondylitis patients. Some motif variants were previously reported in synovial fluid and blood of reactive arthritis patients, suggesting common disease-initiation mechanisms.

Deletion took 4 bases off V and 3 bases off J, with a span of 7 bases between the germline ends. For CDR1 and CDR2, the germline V gene lists SGHDT and YYEEEE. The CDR3 goes from the cysteine to the phenylalanine over 12 residues. Only CDR3 DNA remains: 36 bases, in frame from the first base. The source material was blood, either unsorted or a sorted T cell fraction (not recorded which). The chain links TRBV5-6 with TRBJ1-2; possibly the D gene is TRBD1, per 5 matching bases. This receptor was taken from a male donor with ankylosing spondylitis or in good health (not recorded which). This receptor has the CDR3 CASSEQDYGYTF. The nucleotide sequence is TGTGCCAGCAGCGAACAGGACTATGGCTACACCTTC.